These 11 T cell receptor beta chains originate from one sample sequenced in a study of CD4 T cell repertoires in COVID-19. The data were produced by immunoSEQ multiplex PCR, yet TCRdb's version contains in-frame clones alone and is incomplete. The sample consists of approximately 79,000 clones, about four fifths of them appearing once. Material: CD4+ T cells from peripheral blood, obtained after recovery from COVID-19. The receptors here all came from a human donor who had COVID-19.

The rearrangement links TRBV6-6 to TRBJ1-5; unclear D gene. CDR3 length: 13 residues. With 0 bases removed from V and 6 bases from J, the gap between germline ends came to 6 bases. Germline CDR1 is MNHNY and CDR2 is SVGAGI (reference sequence). The DNA of the CDR3 is TGTGCCAGCAGTTACTCCTGGGGTCAGCCCCAGCATTTT. Its protein is CASSYSWGQPQHF.

The chain employs TRBV6-5 and TRBJ2-7; no clear D gene. Between the trimmed V and J ends, which lost 7 bases and 1 base, there was a span of 17 bases. Germline CDR1 reads MNHEY; CDR2 reads SVGAGI. The length of the CDR3 is 15 residues. In DNA, the CDR3 is TGTGCCAGCACGCCTTTCTGGCAGGCGTCCTACGAGCAGTACTTC. It translates to CASTPFWQASYEQYF.

The chain employs TRBV18 and TRBJ1-3, with a tentative D call TRBD1 (6 bases). V lost 5 bases, J lost 4 bases, and 18 bases lay in between. The CDR3 contains 16 residues. From germline, CDR1 is KGHSH and CDR2 LQKENI. The CDR3 here is CASSSSSGALGNTIYF. As DNA, the CDR3 is TGTGCCAGCTCATCGTCTTCGGGGGCGTTGGGAAACACCATATATTTT.

The rearrangement uses TRBV2 and TRBJ2-7, with D tentatively TRBD1 (5 bases). CDR3 length: 15 amino acids. Trimming left V 6 bases short and J 0 bases short, with 15 bases between. Looked up from germline, CDR1 is SNHLY and CDR2 is FYNNEI. For the CDR3, the DNA is TGTGCCAGCAGGGGCAAAGGGGCGAGCTCCTACGAGCAGTACTTC. Encoded protein: CASRGKGASSYEQYF.

This chain joins TRBV9 and TRBJ1-6; D not resolved. The V end was cut by 1 base, the J end by 7 bases, with 9 bases between. Germline CDR1 reads SGDLS; CDR2 reads YYNGEE. This CDR3 region has 14 residues. The CDR3 coding sequence is TGTGCCAGCAGCGTAAGACCGTCGAATTCACCCCTCCACTTT. Translating it yields CASSVRPSNSPLHF.

This sequence joins TRBV2 and TRBJ2-7; TRBD1 matches 7 bases. Germline values: CDR1 SNHLY, CDR2 FYNNEI. V was clipped by 6 bases and J by 5 bases; unmatched bases: 7. CDR3 length: 13 residues. CDR3 residues: CASRQGVIDEQYF. In DNA form, the CDR3 reads TGTGCCAGCAGGCAGGGGGTTATCGACGAGCAGTACTTC.

Only a few counts were recorded for this clone. The J gene is TRBJ1-5, the V gene TRBV30; D uncertain. Germline V CDR1 and CDR2: GTSNPN, SVGIG (reference sequence). The CDR3 consists of 16 residues. Trimming took 1 base from V and 1 from J, leaving 14 bases between them. Here the CDR3 reads CAWSGRPQPSNQPQHF. For the CDR3, the DNA is TGTGCCTGGAGTGGGAGACCCCAGCCCAGCAATCAGCCCCAGCATTTT.

J is TRBJ1-2 and V is TRBV10-3; 8 positions match TRBD1. The CDR3 is 13 amino acids. Looked up from germline, CDR1 is ENHRY and CDR2 is SYGVKD. Unmatched junction bases numbered 3, after V lost 3 bases and J lost 6 bases. The CDR3 spells CAISERGQDGYTF. CDR3 nucleotides: TGTGCCATCAGTGAACGGGGACAGGATGGCTACACCTTC.

This chain links TRBV29-1 with TRBJ2-5; TRBD2 agrees at 8 bases. This CDR3 contains 15 residues. V was clipped by 4 bases and J by 5 bases; unmatched bases: 12. Germline loops: CDR1 SQVTM, CDR2 ANQGSEA. CDR3 amino acids: CSVGSSGSRGETQYF. CDR3 nucleotide sequence: TGCAGCGTTGGGTCTAGCGGGTCGAGGGGGGAGACCCAGTACTTC.

The rearrangement joins TRBV28 to TRBJ2-7; 7 nucleotides line up with TRBD2. Trimming cost V 11 bases and J 3 bases; bases outside gene matches: 7. Germline CDR1 MDHEN, CDR2 SYDVKM. The CDR3 is 12 residues long. CDR3 residues: CASRGDGYEQYF. CDR3 DNA: TGTGCCTCCCGGGGGGATGGCTACGAGCAGTACTTC.

This chain joins TRBV6-5 and TRBJ1-1, with TRBD1 matching over 8 bases. CDR1 is MNHEY, CDR2 SVGAGI, per germline. This CDR3 is built from 16 residues. The ends lost 0 bases at V and 5 bases at J; junction bases unmatched: 8. The CDR3 spells CASSYSPRTGRTEAFF. CDR3 coding DNA: TGTGCCAGCAGTTACTCCCCCCGGACAGGGAGGACTGAAGCTTTCTTT.